This TCR beta chain emerged from a study of blood T cell repertoires in COVID-19. Overall study: COVID-19 samples, acute and convalescent, were from the United States, Italy and Spain. In each case, the material was cDNA or gDNA derived from T cells, B-cell-depleted T cells, or PBMCs.

Study processing details: Amplification from reference gene primers served as the basis for estimated nucleated cell counts. Profiled with immunoSEQ multiplex PCR; TCRdb holds only in-frame clones, not every one. That table supplies the V and J calls and clone size; D and trimming were determined from the DNA. The sample carries around 73,000 clones, 65% to 85% recorded once. V lost 3 bases and J lost 4; bases outside the gene matches: 8. Germline V gives CDR1 SGHDT, CDR2 YYEEEE. The CDR3 spans 15 residues. This chain joins TRBV5-6 and TRBJ2-7, with 9 bases fitting TRBD1. The clonotype was recovered from a woman aged 55-69 years with acute or convalescent COVID-19. The sequenced material came from peripheral blood. The CDR3 here is CASSSLDRGYYEQYF. Written as DNA, the CDR3 is TGTGCCAGCAGCTCCTTGGACAGGGGATATTACGAGCAGTACTTC.